This T cell receptor (beta chain) was documented in a study of shared clonotypes between healthy human individuals. With regard to this clone: Its antigen is currently unknown.

The germline gives CDR1 SGHDN, CDR2 FVKESK. This CDR3 has 13 residues. Trimming took off 4 bases at V and 1 base at J, with 8 bases between the two ends. Whole-study results and caveats: The study generally estimated greater richness for naive than memory subsets. Naive CD4 clonotypes were shared across a handful of donors at 5% to 6%.

Method: immunoSEQ multiplex PCR; TCRdb's copy keeps in-frame clones and lacks some. The sample comprises around 2.5 million clones, approximately 93% of which are singletons, and approximately 0.36% rests with the top ten. This TCR derives from a man aged 18-30 years in good health. Some clones in this sample may be carry-over from other donors' samples. What was sequenced was naive CD4+ T cells from PBMCs. Subset specified: CD45RA+ positively selected. The chain uses TRBV14 and TRBJ2-7, with D unresolved. The CDR3 reads CASSPLGSYEQYF. The CDR3 DNA reads as TGTGCCAGCAGCCCCCTGGGTTCCTACGAGCAGTACTTC. The full variable domain, its missing parts supplied by reference TRBV14 and TRBJ2-7, is EAGVTQFPSHSVIEKGQTVTLRCDPISGHDNLYWYRRVMGKEIKFLLHFVKESKQDESGMPNNRFLAERTGGTYSTLKVQPAELEDSGVYFCASSPLGSYEQYFGPGTRLTVT.